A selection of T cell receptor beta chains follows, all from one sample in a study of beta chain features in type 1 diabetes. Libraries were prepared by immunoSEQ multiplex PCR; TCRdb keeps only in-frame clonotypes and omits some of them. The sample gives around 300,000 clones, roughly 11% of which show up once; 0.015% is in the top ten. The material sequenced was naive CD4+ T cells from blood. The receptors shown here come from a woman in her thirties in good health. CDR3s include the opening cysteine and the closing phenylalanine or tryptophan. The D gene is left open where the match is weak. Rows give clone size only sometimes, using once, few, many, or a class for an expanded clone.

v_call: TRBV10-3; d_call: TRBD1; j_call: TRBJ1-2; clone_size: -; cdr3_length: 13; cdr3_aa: CAISTGEWGGYTF; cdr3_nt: TGTGCCATCAGTACAGGGGAATGGGGCGGCTACACCTTC
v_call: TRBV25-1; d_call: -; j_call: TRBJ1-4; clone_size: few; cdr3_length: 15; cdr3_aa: CASSEGSGLNEKLFF; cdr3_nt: TGTGCCAGCAGTGAAGGGTCAGGACTTAATGAAAAACTGTTTTTT
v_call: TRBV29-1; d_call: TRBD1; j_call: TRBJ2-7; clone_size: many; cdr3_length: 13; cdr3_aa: CSATGQGSHEQYF; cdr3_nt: TGCAGCGCCACGGGACAGGGAAGTCACGAGCAGTACTTC
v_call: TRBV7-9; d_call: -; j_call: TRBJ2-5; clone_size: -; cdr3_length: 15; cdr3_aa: CASSLVAGAQETQYF; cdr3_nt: TGTGCCAGCAGCTTAGTGGCGGGGGCACAAGAGACCCAGTACTTC
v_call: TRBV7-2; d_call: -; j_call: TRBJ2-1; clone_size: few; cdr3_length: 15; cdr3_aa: CASSLASGPYNEQFF; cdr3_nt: TGTGCCAGCAGCTTAGCCAGCGGACCATACAATGAGCAGTTCTTC
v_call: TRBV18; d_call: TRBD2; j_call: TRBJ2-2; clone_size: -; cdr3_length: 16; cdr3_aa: CASSPRTRVVTGELFF; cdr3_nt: TGTGCCAGCTCACCGAGGACTAGGGTTGTCACCGGGGAGCTGTTTTTT
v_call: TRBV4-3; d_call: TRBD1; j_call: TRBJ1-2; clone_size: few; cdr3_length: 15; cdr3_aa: CASSQDPDRAYGYTF; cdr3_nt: TGCGCCAGCAGCCAAGACCCGGACAGGGCCTATGGCTACACCTTC
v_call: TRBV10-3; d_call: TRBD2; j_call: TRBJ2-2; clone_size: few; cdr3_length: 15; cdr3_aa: CAISEREGAAGELFF; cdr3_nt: TGTGCCATCAGTGAGCGGGAGGGAGCGGCCGGGGAGCTGTTTTTT
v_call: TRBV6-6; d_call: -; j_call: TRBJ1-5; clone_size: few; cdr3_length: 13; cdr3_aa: CASRPGLSQPQHF; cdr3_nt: TGTGCCAGCAGGCCGGGACTTTCTCAGCCCCAGCATTTT
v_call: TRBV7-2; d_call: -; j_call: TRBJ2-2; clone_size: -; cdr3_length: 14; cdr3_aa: CASSSQGGTGELFF; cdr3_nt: TGTGCCAGCAGCTCCCAGGGAGGCACCGGGGAGCTGTTTTTT
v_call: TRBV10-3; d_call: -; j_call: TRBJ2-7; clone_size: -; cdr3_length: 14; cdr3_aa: CAISESTEAYEQYF; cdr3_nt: TGTGCCATCAGTGAGTCGACAGAAGCCTACGAGCAGTACTTC
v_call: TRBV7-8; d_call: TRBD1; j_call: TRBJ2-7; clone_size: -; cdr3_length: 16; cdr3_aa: CASSETGQGVGYEQYF; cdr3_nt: TGTGCCAGCAGCGAGACGGGACAGGGGGTCGGCTACGAGCAGTACTTC
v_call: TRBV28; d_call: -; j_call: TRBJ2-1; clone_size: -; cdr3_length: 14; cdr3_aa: CASSLREYRNEQFF; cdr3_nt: TGTGCCAGCAGTCTACGGGAGTATCGGAATGAGCAGTTCTTC
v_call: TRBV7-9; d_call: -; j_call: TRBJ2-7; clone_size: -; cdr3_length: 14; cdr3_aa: CASSLVTSPSEQYF; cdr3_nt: TGTGCCAGCAGCTTAGTCACTAGTCCCTCCGAGCAGTACTTC
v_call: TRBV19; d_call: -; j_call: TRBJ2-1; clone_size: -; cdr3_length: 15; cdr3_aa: CASSIDRIGGNEQFF; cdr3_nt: TGTGCCAGTAGTATAGACAGGATAGGAGGCAATGAGCAGTTCTTC
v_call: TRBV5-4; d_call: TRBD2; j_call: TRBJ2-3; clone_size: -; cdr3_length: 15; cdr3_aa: CASTPSGRRTDTQYF; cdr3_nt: TGTGCCAGCACCCCTAGCGGGAGGCGCACAGATACGCAGTATTTT
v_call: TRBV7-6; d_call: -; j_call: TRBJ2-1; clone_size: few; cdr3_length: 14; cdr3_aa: CASSPNLGYNEQFF; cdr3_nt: TGTGCCAGCAGCCCGAACCTCGGGTACAATGAGCAGTTCTTC
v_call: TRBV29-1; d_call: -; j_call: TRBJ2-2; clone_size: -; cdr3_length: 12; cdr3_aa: CSVVTNTGELFF; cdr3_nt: TGCAGCGTTGTTACGAACACCGGGGAGCTGTTTTTT
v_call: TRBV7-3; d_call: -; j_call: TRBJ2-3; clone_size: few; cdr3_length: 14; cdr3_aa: CASSTQTTRNTQYF; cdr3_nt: TGTGCCAGCAGCACCCAGACTACGCGGAATACGCAGTATTTT
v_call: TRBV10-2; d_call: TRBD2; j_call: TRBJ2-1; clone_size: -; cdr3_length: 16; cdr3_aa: CASRSGLAGQRNEQFF; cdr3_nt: TGCGCCAGCCGATCGGGACTAGCGGGGCAGAGGAATGAGCAGTTCTTC
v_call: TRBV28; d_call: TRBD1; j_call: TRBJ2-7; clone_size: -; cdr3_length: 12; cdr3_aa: CASGGQGGVEYF; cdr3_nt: TGTGCCAGCGGGGGACAGGGTGGAGTAGAGTACTTC
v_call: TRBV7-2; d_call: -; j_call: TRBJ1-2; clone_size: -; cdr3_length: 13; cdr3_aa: CASSSQGIYGYTF; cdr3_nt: TGTGCCAGCAGCTCTCAGGGGATCTATGGCTACACCTTC
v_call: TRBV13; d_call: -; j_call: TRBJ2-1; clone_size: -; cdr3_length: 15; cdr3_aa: CASRLLGSSYNEQFF; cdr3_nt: TGTGCCAGCAGGTTACTTGGCAGCTCCTACAATGAGCAGTTCTTC
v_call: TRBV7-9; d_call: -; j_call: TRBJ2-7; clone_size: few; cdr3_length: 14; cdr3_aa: CASIQDGSSYEQYF; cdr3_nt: TGTGCCAGCATCCAGGACGGGAGCTCCTACGAGCAGTACTTC
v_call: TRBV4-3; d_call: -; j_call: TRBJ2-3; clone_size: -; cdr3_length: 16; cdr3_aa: CASSQEGRQATDTQYF; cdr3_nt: TGCGCCAGCAGCCAAGAAGGGAGACAGGCCACAGATACGCAGTATTTT
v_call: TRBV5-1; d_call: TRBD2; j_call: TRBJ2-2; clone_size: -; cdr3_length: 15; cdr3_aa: CASSLPTGGTGELFF; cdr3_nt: TGCGCCAGCAGCTTGCCTACGGGAGGGACCGGGGAGCTGTTTTTT
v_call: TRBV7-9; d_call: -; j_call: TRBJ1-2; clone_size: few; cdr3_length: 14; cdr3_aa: CASSLGTGPYGYTF; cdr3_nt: TGTGCCAGCAGCTTAGGAACAGGCCCCTATGGCTACACCTTC
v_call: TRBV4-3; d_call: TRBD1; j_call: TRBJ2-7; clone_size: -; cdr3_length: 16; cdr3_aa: CASSQEQGAWSSEQYF; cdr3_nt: TGCGCCAGCAGCCAAGAGCAGGGGGCCTGGTCGTCCGAGCAGTACTTC
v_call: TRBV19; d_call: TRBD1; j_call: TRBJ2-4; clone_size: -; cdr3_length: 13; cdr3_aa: CASTSTGGNIQYF; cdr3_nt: TGTGCCAGTACCTCGACAGGGGGAAACATTCAGTACTTC
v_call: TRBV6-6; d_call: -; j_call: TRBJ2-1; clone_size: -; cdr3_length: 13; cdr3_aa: CASSYFRGNEQFF; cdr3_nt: TGTGCCAGCAGTTACTTCAGAGGGAATGAGCAGTTCTTC
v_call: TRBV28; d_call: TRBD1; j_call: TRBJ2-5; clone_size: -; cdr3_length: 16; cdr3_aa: CASSPPDRGWEETQYF; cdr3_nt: TGTGCCAGCAGTCCTCCGGACAGGGGATGGGAAGAGACCCAGTACTTC
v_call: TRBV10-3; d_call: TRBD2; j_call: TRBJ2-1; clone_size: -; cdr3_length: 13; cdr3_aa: CAISQREFDEQFF; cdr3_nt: TGTGCCATCAGCCAGCGGGAGTTCGATGAGCAGTTCTTC